This T cell receptor (beta chain) was recovered during a study of blood T cells in healthy people across ages. Through a sample-barcoded 5' primer and a J-beta primer mix, a second PCR was run for about 6 to 11 cycles. TCRdb called the 5' RACE reads again in MiXCR, with one record for every CDR3 protein. Seen here are about 730,000 distinct CDR3 sequences, roughly 43% observed once, and the top ten hold 20% to 25%. Germline values: CDR1 LGHNA, CDR2 YNFKEQ. CDR3 length equals 15 residues. The V gene end was trimmed by 1 base and the J gene end by 5 bases; junction bases not matched to a gene: 6. Study-level findings and limits: Older individuals had lower TCR beta diversity per million T cells (the decline was roughly linear).

A note on this clonotype: Its specificity is unknown.

The sequence was obtained from a woman aged 55-69 years in good health. The genes are TRBV4-2 and TRBJ2-5, with TRBD2 identical over 8 bases. The sequenced sample consisted of blood. As DNA, the CDR3 is TGTGCCAGCAGCCAAGTCGGGACTAGAACGGAGACCCAGTACTTC. Amino acid sequence: CASSQVGTRTETQYF.